This is a list of T cell receptor beta chains from one sample in a study of blood T cell repertoires in COVID-19. Method: immunoSEQ multiplex PCR; TCRdb's copy keeps in-frame clones and lacks some. In the table there are about 64,000 clones, approximately 90% of which are singletons. The material sequenced was PBMCs or T cells enriched from blood (not recorded which). These receptors were obtained from a middle-aged woman who had recovered from COVID-19. CDR3s include the opening cysteine and the closing phenylalanine or tryptophan. The order of the fields is clone size, V gene, D gene, J gene, CDR3 DNA, CDR3 protein. A D gene is named only where the DNA matches it firmly. A clone size is listed for some rows: how often the clone was seen (once, few, many), or a class if it is expanded.

once	TRBV18	TRBD1	TRBJ1-6	TGTGCCAGCTCACCACCCGGACAGGGAAATAATTCACCCCTCCACTTT	CASSPPGQGNNSPLHF
.	TRBV18	.	TRBJ1-6	TGTGCCAGCTCACCTCGGACAAAGGAGAATTCACCCCTCCACTTT	CASSPRTKENSPLHF
.	TRBV6-1	.	TRBJ2-1	TGTGCCAGCAGTGAAGAGGGCAGGACAAGGGAGCAGTTCTTC	CASSEEGRTREQFF
.	TRBV10-3	.	TRBJ1-1	TGTGCCATCAGTGAGTCGGGAGGGGGAAACACTGAAGCTTTCTTT	CAISESGGGNTEAFF
.	TRBV2	.	TRBJ2-1	TGTGCCAGCAGTAAGTCCCGGGACTGGAGCGAGAAGTTCTTC	CASSKSRDWSEKFF
few	TRBV4-1	.	TRBJ2-7	TGCGCCAGCAGCCAACTGGGAGAGACCTACGAGCAGTACTTC	CASSQLGETYEQYF
.	TRBV5-1	TRBD1	TRBJ1-2	TGCGCCAGCAGCTTGGGCCAGGGGGCGGAAGGCTACACCTTC	CASSLGQGAEGYTF
.	TRBV2	.	TRBJ1-6	TGTGCCAGCAGTGAAAGGGCAGGGAGGAATAATTCACCCCTCCACTTT	CASSERAGRNNSPLHF
once	TRBV11-2	TRBD1	TRBJ2-2	TGTGCCAGCCGGGATGTCAGGACAGGGTACACCGGGGAGCTGTTTTTT	CASRDVRTGYTGELFF
.	TRBV10-3	.	TRBJ1-5	TGTGCCATCAGTGAGTTAGGGGTTCGTCAGCCCCAGCATTTT	CAISELGVRQPQHF
.	TRBV18	.	TRBJ1-2	TGTGCCAGCTCACCACCGTACATGGACTATGGCTACACCTTC	CASSPPYMDYGYTF
.	TRBV5-1	TRBD1	TRBJ2-2	TGCGCCAGCAGCTCGTCGACAGGGGACACCGGGGAGCTGTTTTTT	CASSSSTGDTGELFF
few	TRBV6-6	TRBD2	TRBJ2-2	TGTGCCAGCAGTCAAAGGACTAGCGGGGCTATACAGACCGGGGAGCTGTTTTTT	CASSQRTSGAIQTGELFF
.	TRBV18	.	TRBJ2-3	TGTGCCAGCTCACCATGGGATAGCGAGGGCACAGATACGCAGTATTTT	CASSPWDSEGTDTQYF
.	TRBV19	.	TRBJ1-6	TGTGCCAGTAGTAAGGGGCGGCTTAGGGGGGGCGATTGGAATTCACCCCTCCACTTT	CASSKGRLRGGDWNSPLHF
.	TRBV12-5	.	TRBJ1-2	TGTGCTAGTGGTTTGGTAAAGGACAGTGGCTTTAACTATGGCTACACCTTC	CASGLVKDSGFNYGYTF
.	TRBV6-4	.	TRBJ2-6	TGTGCCAGCAGTGACTCCAACTCTGGGGCCAACGTCCTGACTTTC	CASSDSNSGANVLTF
once	TRBV24-1	TRBD2	TRBJ2-3	TGTGCCACCAGTGATACCCTAAGCGGGGGTAGGGGCGATACGCAGTATTTT	CATSDTLSGGRGDTQYF
.	TRBV6-2/TRBV6-3	.	TRBJ2-3	TGTGCCAGCAGTTTTGCGGAGTCCACAGATACGCAGTATTTT	CASSFAESTDTQYF
.	TRBV19	TRBD1	TRBJ1-5	TGTGCCAGTAGTACGGCAGGGGGGAATCAGCCCCAGCATTTT	CASSTAGGNQPQHF
.	TRBV3-1/TRBV3-2	.	TRBJ2-1	TGTGCCAGCAGCCAAGATTTGAGGAATGAGCAGTTCTTC	CASSQDLRNEQFF
.	TRBV27	TRBD2	TRBJ2-7	TGTGCCACCCGGGGGGGCTACGAGCAGTACTTC	CATRGGYEQYF
.	TRBV6-1	.	TRBJ2-1	TGTGCCAGCAGTGAACAGGGCCCCTACAATGAGCAGTTCTTC	CASSEQGPYNEQFF
.	TRBV11-2	TRBD1	TRBJ1-4	TGTGCCAGCAGCCACCCAGGGGGGGAAAAACTGTTTTTT	CASSHPGGEKLFF
once	TRBV6-5	.	TRBJ2-1	TGTGCGCACACAGCCCAGGGGGGCTACAATGAGCAGTTCTTC	CAHTAQGGYNEQFF
.	TRBV15	.	TRBJ1-1	TGTGCCACCAGCAGAGATTGGGGGGGGAACACTGAAGCTTTCTTT	CATSRDWGGNTEAFF
.	TRBV19	.	TRBJ1-1	TGTGCCAGTAGTTTTTCAGGGGTTACCACTGAAGCTTTCTTT	CASSFSGVTTEAFF
.	TRBV6-5	.	TRBJ1-1	TGTGCCAGCAGTTATTCGACAGCTAACACTGAAGCTTTCTTT	CASSYSTANTEAFF
once	TRBV19	.	TRBJ2-1	TGTGCCAGTAGTATTTACGGGACTTCCAATGAGCAGTTCTTC	CASSIYGTSNEQFF
.	TRBV7-9	.	TRBJ1-2	TGTGCCAGCAGCCCGCCGGGAGATGACTACACCTTC	CASSPPGDDYTF
.	TRBV2	.	TRBJ1-1	TGTGCCAGCAGTGCCTTTATTACAGGGAACACTGAAGCTTTCTTT	CASSAFITGNTEAFF
.	TRBV10-3	TRBD1	TRBJ1-4	TGTGCCATCAGTGCGGGGACAGCTAATGAAAAACTGTTTTTT	CAISAGTANEKLFF
.	TRBV6-4	TRBD2	TRBJ2-1	TGTGCCAGCAGCGAGACTAGCGGGGTTCCGTGGAATGAGCAGTTCTTC	CASSETSGVPWNEQFF
.	TRBV7-2	.	TRBJ1-1	TGTGCCAGCAGCCCCCGGGGGTTAGGCACTGAAGCTTTCTTT	CASSPRGLGTEAFF
once	TRBV5-1	TRBD2	TRBJ2-5	TGCGCCAGCAGATCTAGCGGGGGACAAGAGACCCAGTACTTC	CASRSSGGQETQYF
.	TRBV7-9	.	TRBJ1-2	TGTGCCAGCAGCCAAACATACTATGGCTACACCTTC	CASSQTYYGYTF
.	TRBV5-6	.	TRBJ2-7	TGTGCCAGCAAGAAAGTCGGCGAGCAGTACTTC	CASKKVGEQYF
.	TRBV5-4	.	TRBJ2-3	TGTGCCAGCAGCTTGACTAGCCGGGCAGATACGCAGTATTTT	CASSLTSRADTQYF
.	TRBV14	.	TRBJ1-1	TGTGCCAGCCCCGTCAGCGAATTGAACACTGAAGCTTTCTTT	CASPVSELNTEAFF
.	TRBV5-4	TRBD2	TRBJ2-3	TGTGCCAGCAGCTTGGCCCGGGGGGGTTTAGGAGATACGCAGTATTTT	CASSLARGGLGDTQYF
.	TRBV11-2	.	TRBJ1-1	TGTGCCAGCAGCTTAGCCCCCGGGGGCACTGAAGCTTTCTTT	CASSLAPGGTEAFF
.	TRBV29-1	TRBD1	TRBJ1-3	TGCAGCGTTGAAGATCTGGGGACAGGCACCTCTGGAAACACCATATATTTT	CSVEDLGTGTSGNTIYF
once	TRBV4-2	.	TRBJ2-5	TGTGCCAGCAGCCAAGAAACCCCCAGGGTAGGGGAGACCCAGTACTTC	CASSQETPRVGETQYF
.	TRBV2	TRBD1	TRBJ2-5	TGTGCCAGCAGTGCAATCACAGGGGACCAAGAGACCCAGTACTTC	CASSAITGDQETQYF
few	TRBV29-1	TRBD2	TRBJ2-7	TGCAGCGGTATGACTAGCGGGGGTTCCGAGCAGTACTTC	CSGMTSGGSEQYF
.	TRBV4-1	.	TRBJ1-1	TGCGCCAGCAGCCAACGGTTGAACACTGAAGCTTTCTTT	CASSQRLNTEAFF
.	TRBV7-2	.	TRBJ1-6	TGTGCCAGCAGCTTAGATGGCAGGGGATTTTCACCCCTCCACTTT	CASSLDGRGFSPLHF
.	TRBV11-2	TRBD2	TRBJ2-5	TGTGCCAGCAGCCTCGGACTAGCGGGGACGGGGATAGAGACCCAGTACTTC	CASSLGLAGTGIETQYF
.	TRBV5-1	.	TRBJ1-1	TGCGCCAGCAGCTTGGCGGCAGGGAAGAACACTGAAGCTTTCTTT	CASSLAAGKNTEAFF
few	TRBV11-2	TRBD2	TRBJ2-5	TGTGCCAGCAGCTTACTTAGCGGGGGGGCCAGTCAGACCCAGTACTTC	CASSLLSGGASQTQYF
.	TRBV24-1	TRBD2	TRBJ2-3	TGTGCCACCAGCTACGGACTAGCGGGGCGCGGAGATACGCAGTATTTT	CATSYGLAGRGDTQYF
.	TRBV15	TRBD2	TRBJ2-1	TGTGCCACCCGAGGGATAGCGGGGCCGAATGAGCAGTTCTTC	CATRGIAGPNEQFF
.	TRBV10-2	TRBD1	TRBJ2-7	TGCGCCAGCAGTGAACCGGGACAGGGAAGTGGCTACGAGCAGTACTTC	CASSEPGQGSGYEQYF